This T cell receptor beta chain was obtained from a study of cytomegalovirus exposure and HLA in healthy donors. Study-wide findings and caveats: A later analysis reportedly found fewer N-insertions in an Asian-associated ancestry cluster than the approximately 730-donor mean.

Notes on this clone: Antigen: not known.

PCR was performed using 60 Vbeta and 13 Jbeta primers. TCRdb's copy holds only in-frame clones and misses some; the assay was immunoSEQ multiplex PCR. The repertoire consists of about 110,000 clones, with 73% occurring once and the leading ten covering 7.8%. The sequenced sample was PBMCs. The sequence derives from a man aged 25 to 40 in good health and CMV-seronegative.

CDR3 residues: CASSSARGAEQFF. CDR3 nucleotides: TGTGCCAGCAGCTCGGCGCGGGGGGCAGAGCAGTTCTTC. The gene calls are TRBV11-2 and TRBJ2-1; 8 nucleotides agree with TRBD2. V shed 4 bases and J 10 bases; nucleotides not matched to a gene: 6. Germline V gene sequence: CDR1 SGHAT, CDR2 FQNNGV. CDR3 length equals 13 residues.